This T cell receptor beta chain was observed in a study of T cell responses to AZD1222 COVID-19 vaccine. Notes on the study in general: Just a handful of AZD1222 recipients tested seropositive at baseline. Among vaccine-associated CD4 TCRs, coverage spanned spike, with dominance at 160-218 and 743-854. A rise in Spike-specific TCR breadth and depth followed two AZD1222 doses. Donors skewed white British and female; clonal diversity was possibly underestimated.

Trimming pared 7 bases from V and 12 bases from J, leaving 22 bases between. Germline CDR1 SGHKS, CDR2 YYEKEE (reference sequence). The CDR3 spans 13 residues. Only in-frame clones appear in the TCRdb table, and some are missing; sequencing was by immunoSEQ multiplex PCR. The sample carries more than 85,000 clones, approximately 88% recorded once. Comments on this clone: No antigen is known for it.

The sequencing used peripheral blood, collected on day 0 of MenACWY control vaccination. The chain employs TRBV5-5 and TRBJ1-2; D might be TRBD1 (5 bases). The TCR comes from an adult in good health. CDR3 sequence (DNA): TGTGCCAGCCGCTCCGTGGGACGGCTTGTTCACACCTTC. Translated, it gives CASRSVGRLVHTF.